A single sample gave rise to the 11 T cell receptor beta chains below, sequenced in a study of T cells in women clearing cervical HPV infection. The protocol was immunoSEQ multiplex PCR, while the TCRdb copy is restricted to in-frame clones and leaves out a portion. In total, the table holds tens of thousands of clones. Sequencing input: blood buffy coat. The receptors were gathered from a woman aged 18 to 75 with a cervical HPV16 infection that either progressed to CIN3+ or cleared (not recorded which).

On this clone itself: Read data end 3 residues before the CDR3 end; the end is taken from the germline J gene. This sequence joins TRBV2 and TRBJ1-6; D perhaps matches TRBD1 (6 bases). Germline-derived CDR1 and CDR2 are SNHLY and FYNNEI. Trimming removed 6 bases from V and 7 bases from J, with 13 bases in between. This CDR3 comprises 14 residues. The CDR3 DNA, read in part, is TGTGCCAGCAGAGAGACAGGAGGCAATTCACCC. This encodes CASRETGGNSP. The entire CDR3 is CASRETGGNSPLHF.

On this clone: With the read ending 3 residues before the CDR3 end, the germline J gene is used to fill in that end. The chain employs TRBV7-9 and TRBJ1-4; D unclear. The germline V and J ends were trimmed by 3 bases and 7 bases, with 12 bases remaining between them. Per the germline V gene, CDR1 is SEHNR and CDR2 is FQNEAQ (reference sequence). The CDR3 spans 14 residues. The CDR3 bases that were read are TGTGCCAGCAGCTTCAACGGTAACGGTGAAAAA. Its translation: CASSFNGNGEK. The full CDR3 sequence reads CASSFNGNGEKLFF.

About this clone: The CDR3 end is not reached by the read, which stops 3 residues before it; the germline J gene fills it in. The V gene is TRBV11-1, the J gene TRBJ2-5; the D is unclear. Germline loops: CDR1 SGHAT, CDR2 FQDESV (reference sequence). This CDR3 contains 14 residues. Incomplete CDR3 DNA: TGTGCCAGCAGCTTATCCCCAACAACAGATACC. It yields the protein CASSLSPTTDT. The entire CDR3 protein reads CASSLSPTTDTQYF.

Remarks on this clone: The CDR3 end lies 3 residues beyond the end of the read and is filled in from the germline J gene. The chain carries TRBV9 and TRBJ2-2; D call uncertain. The germline gives CDR1 SGDLS, CDR2 YYNGEE. The length of the CDR3 is 13 residues. The V end was cut by 1 base, the J end by 5 bases, with 6 bases between. Partial CDR3 DNA: TGTGCCAGCAGCGTATCGCGGACCGGGGAG. This translates into CASSVSRTGE. The full CDR3 reads CASSVSRTGELFF. Variable domain in full (rest from reference TRBV9 and TRBJ2-2): DSGVTQTPKHLITATGQRVTLRCSPRSGDLSVYWYQQSLDQGLQFLIQYYNGEERAKGNILERFSAQQFPDLHSELNLSSLELGDSALYFCASSVSRTGELFFGEGSRLTVL.

In the case of this clone: The read terminates 3 residues ahead of where the CDR3 ends, so the germline J gene completes it. The rearrangement links TRBV4-2 to TRBJ2-2, with no clear D. In germline, CDR1 is LGHNA, CDR2 YNFKEQ. This CDR3 comprises 15 residues. The sequenced CDR3 bases are TGTGCCAGCAGCCAAGATTACCGATCCTATGAAAAG. This encodes CASSQDYRSYEK. The CDR3 as a whole reads CASSQDYRSYEKLFF.

To note about this clone: The read halts 3 residues ahead of the CDR3 end, with the missing end drawn from the germline J gene. This sequence joins TRBV6-2 or TRBV6-3 and TRBJ2-7, with a weak D call TRBD1 (7 bases). In germline, CDR1 is MNHEY, CDR2 SVGEGT. Trimming left V 8 bases short and J 3 bases short, with 14 bases between. The CDR3 has 13 amino acids. This chain's CDR3 is CASARGAFYEQYF. The CDR3 bases that were read are TGTGCCAGCGCCAGGGGGGCATTCTACGAG.

Concerning this clone itself: The read is 3 residues too short to cover the CDR3 end, so that end is filled in from the germline J gene. This chain uses TRBV2 with TRBJ1-4; 7 bases line up with TRBD1. The germline gives CDR1 SNHLY, CDR2 FYNNEI. V gave up 10 bases and J gave up 7 bases; unmatched junction bases: 3. CDR3 length equals 11 residues. The chain's CDR3 is CATGTVEKLFF. The CDR3 DNA, read in part, is TGTGCCACAGGGACAGTTGAAAAA. Full variable domain (outside the CDR3, taken from reference TRBV2 and TRBJ1-4): EPEVTQTPSHQVTQMGQEVILRCVPISNHLYFYWYRQILGQKVEFLVSFYNNEISEKSEIFDDQFSVERPDGSNFTLKIRSTKLEDSAMYFCATGTVEKLFFGSGTQLSVL.

About this clone: An end of the junction does not agree with germline; a read error may underlie this. The read comes to an end 3 residues before the CDR3 does, leaving the germline J gene to fill in the end. V and J are TRBV20-1 and TRBJ1-1, with D tentatively TRBD1 (6 bases). CDR1 and CDR2 from the germline V gene are DFQATT and SNEGSKA (reference sequence). The CDR3 extends over 12 amino acids. Incomplete CDR3 DNA: TGCAGTGCTAGACAGGGGAACTCTGAA. It encodes CSARQGNSE. From start to end, the CDR3 is CSARQGNSEAFF.

In the case of this clone: The read ends 3 residues early relative to the CDR3; the germline J gene fills the gap. The chain joins TRBV7-9 to TRBJ2-1; TRBD2 matches 12 bases. Germline V gene sequence: CDR1 SEHNR, CDR2 FQNEAQ (reference sequence). V dropped 5 bases and J dropped 6; count of bases not matched to a gene: 5. The CDR3 totals 15 residues. CDR3 residues: CASSVLAGGFNEQFF. The DNA read from the CDR3 is TGTGCCAGCAGCGTACTAGCGGGAGGCTTCAATGAG.

Worth noting for this clone: The read terminates 3 residues ahead of where the CDR3 ends, so the germline J gene completes it. The rearrangement joins TRBV7-3 to TRBJ2-3, with TRBD2 as a possible D gene (6 bases). Germline-derived CDR1 and CDR2 are SGHTA and FQGTGA. This CDR3 comprises 13 residues. Partial CDR3 DNA: TGTGCCAGCAGCCCGGGCCCGGGGGAGACG. Its protein is CASSPGPGET. In full, the CDR3 is CASSPGPGETQYF.

The CDR3 loop reads CASSLEGRAQPQYF. CDR3 DNA, as far as it was read: TGTGCCAGCAGCTTAGAGGGCAGGGCTCAGCCG. The chain carries TRBV7-2 and TRBJ2-3; a possible D gene is TRBD1 (5 bases). The read stops 3 residues short of the end of the CDR3; the missing end is completed from the germline J gene. The CDR3 contains 14 residues. CDR1 is SGHTA, CDR2 FQGNSA, per germline.